Presented here are 29 T cell receptor beta chains from one specimen sequenced in a study of T cell repertoires in aging, cancer and after chemotherapy. Peripheral blood genomic DNA, not sorted cells or RNA, was the template. Rearranged V-D-J TRB sequences were amplified with a mixed TRB-A/B primer pool. TCRdb ran MiXCR on the multiplex PCR reads and lists one entry per CDR3 protein. In the table there are over 3,000 distinct CDR3 sequences, 25% to 30% of which are singletons. The sequencing input was blood. Receptor source: a human donor with a solid tumor.

This clonotype is labeled as large (0.1 to 1%). J is TRBJ2-7 and V is TRBV30; D is perhaps TRBD2 (5 bases). The CDR3 is 13 residues long. CDR1 is GTSNPN and CDR2 is SVGIG in the germline V gene (reference sequence). The V end lost 0 bases, the J end lost 6 bases, and 12 bases lay between the germline ends. In DNA form, the CDR3 reads TGTGCCTGGAGTGTCCGATCCGGGGTCGAGCAGTACTTC. It codes for CAWSVRSGVEQYF. The full variable domain, completed using reference TRBV30 and TRBJ2-7, is SQTIHQWPATLVQPVGSPLSLECTVEGTSNPNLYWYRQAAGRGLQLLFYSVGIGQISSEVPQNLSASRPQDRQFILSSKKLLLSDSGFYLCAWSVRSGVEQYFGPGTRLTVT.

In this sample, this clonotype turned up a few times. V is TRBV28 and J is TRBJ2-7; D is unclear. V was trimmed by 7 bases and J by 2 bases, leaving 15 bases between them. From germline, CDR1 is MDHEN and CDR2 SYDVKM. The CDR3 extends over 14 amino acids. The CDR3 sequence is CASMETNDPYEQYF. As DNA, the CDR3 is TGTGCCAGCATGGAAACGAACGACCCCTACGAGCAGTACTTC.

This clonotype is deemed medium-sized. This rearrangement joins TRBV27 to TRBJ2-7; TRBD2 might be the D (5 bases). V shed 9 bases and J shed 3 bases, with 21 bases lying between them. The CDR3 consists of 15 residues. Germline lookup yields CDR1 MNHEY and CDR2 SMNVEV (reference sequence). The CDR3 sequence: CARPSTTWRFYEQYF. In DNA form, the CDR3 reads TGTGCCAGACCATCGACCACCTGGAGGTTCTACGAGCAGTACTTC.

This clonotype is labeled large (0.1 to 1%). The V call is TRBV29-1, the J call TRBJ1-1; no clear D gene. This CDR3 comprises 12 residues. Germline loops: CDR1 SQVTM, CDR2 ANQGSEA. Trimming cost V 4 bases and J 7 bases, with 13 bases left between them. The CDR3 protein is CSVVPAAGEAFF. The CDR3 coding sequence is TGCAGCGTTGTCCCCGCAGCTGGTGAAGCTTTCTTT.

In this sample, this clonotype turned up a few times. The chain couples TRBV12-3 or TRBV12-4 to TRBJ2-5; tentatively, D is TRBD1 (6 bases). This CDR3 has 12 amino acids. The V end was cut by 5 bases, the J end by 7 bases, with 11 bases between. CDR3 in amino acids: CASSRTEGTQYF. In DNA form, the CDR3 reads TGTGCCAGCAGTCGGACAGAGGGGACCCAGTACTTC.

The chain employs TRBV4-3 and TRBJ2-5, with 7 bases identical to TRBD2. Unmatched junction bases numbered 9, after V lost 0 bases and J lost 2 bases. CDR1 is LGHNA, CDR2 YSLEER, per germline. CDR3 size: 17 residues. For the CDR3, the DNA is TGCGCCAGCAGCCAAGACGGACCGGGACTAACACAAGAGACCCAGTACTTC. Protein product: CASSQDGPGLTQETQYF.

By proportion, this clonotype is medium-sized. V is TRBV7-2 and J is TRBJ2-5; the match to TRBD1 covers 7 bases. Germline loops: CDR1 SGHTA, CDR2 FQGNSA. The CDR3 sequence is 15 residues long. With 4 bases clipped from V and 4 bases from J, the junction kept 9 bases outside the gene matches. The CDR3 DNA follows: TGTGCCAGCAGCTCTACAGGGGCCCGTGGAGAGACCCAGTACTTC. Its translation: CASSSTGARGETQYF.

This clonotype was seen a few times. The rearrangement joins TRBV6-2 or TRBV6-3 to TRBJ2-6, with TRBD1 matching 10 bases. Germline-derived CDR1 and CDR2 are MNHEY and SVGEGT. Trimming at V came to 2 bases and at J to 0 bases, leaving 4 bases not matched to a gene. CDR3 length: 18 residues. The CDR3: CASSYTGQGFSGANVLTF. In nucleotides, the CDR3 is TGTGCCAGCAGTTACACGGGACAGGGGTTCTCTGGGGCCAACGTCCTGACTTTC.

This clonotype was found a few times. The chain joins TRBV27 to TRBJ1-3; maybe TRBD1 (6 bases). Looked up from germline, CDR1 is MNHEY and CDR2 is SMNVEV (reference sequence). The CDR3 has 15 amino acids. V lost 0 bases and J lost 4, with 10 bases in between. The CDR3 nucleotides are TGTGCCAGCAGTTTATCGGTAGGGGGAGGAAACACCATATATTTT. Translated: CASSLSVGGGNTIYF.

By share, this clonotype ranks as large (0.1 to 1%). The rearrangement links TRBV6-5 to TRBJ1-2; D ambiguous. The germline V gene has CDR1 MNHEY and CDR2 SVGAGI. The CDR3 is 13 amino acids. Trimming took off 0 bases at V and 0 bases at J, with 2 bases between the two ends. CDR3 protein: CASSYSTNYGYTF. The CDR3 DNA follows: TGTGCCAGCAGTTACTCGACTAACTATGGCTACACCTTC.

V gene TRBV7-2 combines with J gene TRBJ1-1; D not resolved. The germline CDR1 and CDR2 sequences are SGHTA and FQGNSA. This CDR3 is built from 15 residues. The V gene lost 6 bases and the J gene lost 3 bases, with 17 bases spanning the gap. For the CDR3, the DNA is TGTGCCAGCAGTCTTAGTAACAGCCCGGACACTGAAGCTTTCTTT. This translates into CASSLSNSPDTEAFF.

This clonotype appeared a few times. The CDR3 bases are TGTGCCAGTACCCCAGGAGGGCGGGGGGCACAAGAGACCCAGTACTTC. This encodes CASTPGGRGAQETQYF. The chain has TRBV19 and TRBJ2-5; 8 positions match TRBD2. V lost 7 bases, J lost 2 bases, and 12 bases stayed unmatched. Per germline, CDR1 LNHDA and CDR2 SQIVND (reference sequence). The CDR3 length is 16 residues. Combining the CDR3 with reference TRBV19 and TRBJ2-5 gives the whole variable domain DGGITQSPKYLFRKEGQNVTLSCEQNLNHDAMYWYRQDPGQGLRLIYYSQIVNDFQKGDIAEGYSVSREKKESFPLTVTSAQKNPTAFYLCASTPGGRGAQETQYFGPGTRLLVL.

The chain is built from TRBV6-5 and TRBJ2-1; 8 bases line up with TRBD1. The CDR3 has 16 amino acids. J was trimmed by 4 bases and V by 5 bases; bases with no gene match: 10. CDR1 is MNHEY and CDR2 is SVGAGI in the germline V gene. CDR3 sequence (DNA): TGTGCCAGCAGTACGACAGGGGTCGCTAAGTACAATGAGCAGTTCTTC. Translated, it gives CASSTTGVAKYNEQFF.

This rearrangement joins TRBV7-2 to TRBJ1-3, with 7 bases matching TRBD1. Germline assignment: CDR1 SGHTA and CDR2 FQGNSA. The CDR3 length is 16 residues. Trimming at V came to 4 bases and at J to 0 bases, leaving 6 bases not matched to a gene. For the CDR3, the DNA is TGTGCCAGCAGCTATAGGGGGCATTTCTCTGGAAACACCATATATTTT. It encodes CASSYRGHFSGNTIYF.

By proportion, this clonotype is medium-sized (0.01 to 0.1%). The genes are TRBV20-1 and TRBJ2-5, with 7 bases that match TRBD1. Germline values: CDR1 DFQATT, CDR2 SNEGSKA (reference sequence). The CDR3 sequence is 11 residues long. V gave up 6 bases and J gave up 4 bases; unmatched junction bases: 2. The CDR3 DNA reads TGCAGTGCGGGGACAGCAGAGACCCAGTACTTC. Translating it yields CSAGTAETQYF.

On this clonotype itself: A clone one base away is much larger, so this may be a read error. J is TRBJ1-2 and V is TRBV5-4; possibly TRBD1 for D (5 bases). Germline CDR1 is SGHNT and CDR2 is YYREEE (reference sequence). Between the trimmed V and J ends, which lost 0 bases and 2 bases, there was a span of 11 bases. The CDR3 runs to 15 residues. The CDR3 region is CASSLVGTENYGYTF. The CDR3 DNA reads TGTGCCAGCAGCTTGGTCGGGACGGAGAACTATGGCTACACCTTC.

This chain uses TRBV6-5 with TRBJ1-6; the D is unclear. V was cut by 7 bases and J by 10 bases, with 23 bases left in between. Germline assignment: CDR1 MNHEY and CDR2 SVGAGI. The CDR3 contains 16 residues. The CDR3 spells CASTPMAPGGGSPLHF. The CDR3 DNA sequence: TGTGCCAGCACCCCCATGGCGCCCGGAGGAGGCTCACCCCTCCACTTT.

This clonotype was counted a few times. J is TRBJ2-1 and V is TRBV7-9; possible D gene TRBD2, 6 bases. Germline CDR1 and CDR2: SEHNR and FQNEAQ (reference sequence). This CDR3 is 16 amino acids long. V was clipped by 3 bases and J by 5 bases, with 17 bases between them. CDR3 amino acids: CASSFTGTPTNNEQFF. In DNA, the CDR3 is TGTGCCAGCAGCTTTACCGGGACTCCAACGAACAATGAGCAGTTCTTC.

V is TRBV27 and J is TRBJ2-3, with TRBD1 identical over 10 bases. V dropped 3 bases and J dropped 4; count of bases not matched to a gene: 7. Germline V gene lookup returns CDR1 MNHEY and CDR2 SMNVEV (reference sequence). This CDR3 comprises 16 residues. CDR3 DNA sequence: TGTGCCAGCAGTTTCGGAAAGGACAGGGGGGCAGATACGCAGTATTTT. This encodes CASSFGKDRGADTQYF.

In this sample, this clonotype turned up a few times. The chain carries TRBV30 and TRBJ2-1, with 11 bases identical to TRBD1. V shed 2 bases and J 7 bases; nucleotides not matched to a gene: 7. The CDR3 has 15 amino acids. CDR1 is GTSNPN, CDR2 SVGIG, per germline (reference sequence). CDR3 sequence: CAWSPGQGASNEQFF. In DNA form, the CDR3 reads TGTGCCTGGAGTCCCGGACAGGGGGCCTCTAATGAGCAGTTCTTC.

The chain uses TRBV20-1 and TRBJ2-3; 10 bases fit TRBD2. The V and J ends lost 5 bases and 1 base, in that order; junction bases with no gene match: 18. The germline CDR1 and CDR2 sequences are DFQATT and SNEGSKA (reference sequence). The CDR3 contains 19 residues. CDR3 bases: TGCAGTGCTGAGGGCATCCTAGCGGGAGAAGTCTGGCGCACAGATACGCAGTATTTT. Residues: CSAEGILAGEVWRTDTQYF.

Sample share makes this clonotype medium-sized. The chain joins TRBV29-1 to TRBJ2-5; the match to TRBD1 covers 9 bases. This CDR3 contains 14 residues. CDR1 and CDR2 (germline): SQVTM, ANQGSEA. The V gene end was trimmed by 8 bases and the J gene end by 1 base; junction bases not matched to a gene: 8. The CDR3 DNA reads TGCAGCATCGCCGGGACAGGGAGCCAAGAGACCCAGTACTTC. This gives the protein CSIAGTGSQETQYF.

The V call is TRBV20-1, the J call TRBJ2-7; D may be TRBD1 or TRBD2 (9 bases each). Germline V gene lookup returns CDR1 DFQATT and CDR2 SNEGSKA (reference sequence). The CDR3 has 14 residues. The CDR3: CRAGGGTGSHEQYF. The CDR3 region has the DNA TGCAGGGCGGGGGGGGGGACAGGGAGCCACGAGCAGTACTTC.

The chain has TRBV19 and TRBJ2-2; 9 bases agree with TRBD2. The germline gives CDR1 LNHDA, CDR2 SQIVND (reference sequence). The V gene end was trimmed by 4 bases and the J gene end by 0 bases; junction bases not matched to a gene: 6. The CDR3 is made up of 17 amino acids. CDR3 bases: TGTGCCAGTAGTACCCTAGCGGGAAGAGCGAACACCGGGGAGCTGTTTTTT. It is translated as CASSTLAGRANTGELFF.

The rearrangement links TRBV28 to TRBJ2-1; D is ambiguous. Trimming removed 4 bases at V and 5 bases at J, with 12 bases between. The CDR3 has 14 amino acids. Germline CDR1 and CDR2: MDHEN and SYDVKM. The CDR3 bases are TGTGCCAGCAGTTCATCGACTCCCAACAATGAGCAGTTCTTC. This gives the protein CASSSSTPNNEQFF.

The chain combines TRBV30 with TRBJ1-1; tentatively, D is TRBD1 (5 bases). Per the germline V gene, CDR1 is GTSNPN and CDR2 is SVGIG (reference sequence). The CDR3 runs 14 residues. V was pared by 2 bases and J by 5 bases, with 15 bases between. Written as DNA, the CDR3 is TGTGCCTGGAGTCCGGGACCTCCGAAAACTGAAGCTTTCTTT. Its protein is CAWSPGPPKTEAFF.

Concerning this clonotype itself: A much larger clonotype is one base distant, so this may be a read error. The chain uses TRBV7-6 and TRBJ2-7, with D perhaps matching TRBD2 (6 bases). Germline V gene sequence: CDR1 SGHVS, CDR2 FNYEAQ. This CDR3 region has 15 residues. The CDR3 DNA reads TGTGTCAGCAGCTCGTCCGGGGGAACGGGAGACGAGCAGTACTTC. Its translation: CVSSSSGGTGDEQYF.

For this clonotype: A read error may explain this, as a much larger clone is one base away. The V and J genes are TRBV6-5 and TRBJ2-7, with D maybe TRBD2 (5 bases). Per the germline V gene, CDR1 is MNHEY and CDR2 is SVGAGI. The CDR3 is 14 residues long. V lost 9 bases, J lost 4 bases, and 19 bases lay in between. CDR3 amino acids: CARSTPASLYEQYF. As DNA, the CDR3 is TGTGCCAGAAGTACCCCCGCTAGCCTATACGAGCAGTACTTC.

The chain joins TRBV30 to TRBJ1-1; D gene unclear. The germline V gene has CDR1 GTSNPN and CDR2 SVGIG (reference sequence). The V gene lost 5 bases and the J gene lost 0 bases, with 10 bases spanning the gap. This CDR3 region has 13 residues. As DNA, the CDR3 is TGTGCCTGGGACCCCCAAATGAACACTGAAGCTTTCTTT. Translation gives CAWDPQMNTEAFF.